The source of this TCR beta chain is a study of beta chain features in type 1 diabetes. Since all of the isolated RNA was reverse transcribed, expressed TCRB transcripts were what got sequenced. TCRdb's copy holds only in-frame clones and misses some; the assay was immunoSEQ multiplex PCR. The top ten clones hold 0.02% to 0.025% of a sample with roughly 700,000 clones, under 15% of them seen once. On this clone: Its antigen is unknown.

CDR3 length equals 14 residues. After removal of 8 bases from V and 4 bases from J, the junction contained 8 bases not matched to a gene. Germline loops: CDR1 GTSNPN, CDR2 SVGIG (reference sequence). Broader study findings: Patients' naive, central memory and regulatory TCRB repertoires appeared more alike than those of healthy donors. When Type 1 diabetes patients were examined, their TCRB CDR3s proved moderately but significantly shorter in all four CD4+ subsets.

The sequence was obtained from a man younger than 35 with type 1 diabetes. This sequence joins TRBV30 and TRBJ2-7; 13 bases are shared with TRBD2. The sample comprised naive CD4+ T cells from blood. In DNA form, the CDR3 reads TGTGCCGGAAGGACTAGCGGGGGACCTTACGAGCAGTACTTC. This encodes CAGRTSGGPYEQYF.